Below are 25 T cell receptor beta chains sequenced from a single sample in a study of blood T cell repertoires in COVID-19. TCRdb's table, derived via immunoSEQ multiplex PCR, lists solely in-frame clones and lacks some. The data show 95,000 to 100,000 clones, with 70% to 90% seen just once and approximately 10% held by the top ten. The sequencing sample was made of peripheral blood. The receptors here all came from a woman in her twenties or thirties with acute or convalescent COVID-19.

The CDR3 coding sequence is TGTGCCAGCAGAGGACAGGGGCATGGCTACACCTTC. Amino acid sequence: CASRGQGHGYTF. The chain has TRBV2 and TRBJ1-2; 9 nucleotides align to TRBD1. The V gene end was trimmed by 6 bases and the J gene end by 6 bases; junction bases not matched to a gene: 2. The CDR3 sequence is 12 residues long. Germline V gene lookup returns CDR1 SNHLY and CDR2 FYNNEI.

The CDR3 DNA follows: TGTGCCAGCAGTCCCGGGGGGGGGCGCTCCTATAATTCACCCCTCCACTTT. This sequence encodes CASSPGGGRSYNSPLHF. The V and J genes are TRBV28 and TRBJ1-6; a weak D match, TRBD1 (6 bases). With 5 bases removed from V and 0 bases from J, the gap between germline ends came to 14 bases. Germline V gene lookup returns CDR1 MDHEN and CDR2 SYDVKM. The CDR3 totals 17 residues.

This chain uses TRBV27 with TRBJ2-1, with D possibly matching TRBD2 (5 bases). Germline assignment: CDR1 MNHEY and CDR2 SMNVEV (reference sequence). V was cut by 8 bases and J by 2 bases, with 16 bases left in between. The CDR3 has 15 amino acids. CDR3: CASSRGGGPYNEQFF. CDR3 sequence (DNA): TGTGCCAGCTCCCGCGGAGGAGGCCCCTACAATGAGCAGTTCTTC.

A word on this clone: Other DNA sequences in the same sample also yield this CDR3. Written as DNA, the CDR3 is TGTGCCAGTAGTATATTGGGCGCCGCGAACACCGGGGAGCTGTTTTTT. Translation: CASSILGAANTGELFF. V is TRBV19 and J is TRBJ2-2; no definite D call. The V gene lost 2 bases and the J gene lost 0 bases, with 10 bases spanning the gap. The CDR3 runs to 16 residues. From germline, CDR1 is LNHDA and CDR2 SQIVND (reference sequence).

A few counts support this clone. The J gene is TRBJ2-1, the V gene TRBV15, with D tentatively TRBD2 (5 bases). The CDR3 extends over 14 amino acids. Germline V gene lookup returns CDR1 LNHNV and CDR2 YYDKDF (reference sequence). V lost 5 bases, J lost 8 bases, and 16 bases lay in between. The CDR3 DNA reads TGTGCCACCAGCCGCTCCCCCCGGGGAGATGAGCAGTTCTTC. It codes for CATSRSPRGDEQFF.

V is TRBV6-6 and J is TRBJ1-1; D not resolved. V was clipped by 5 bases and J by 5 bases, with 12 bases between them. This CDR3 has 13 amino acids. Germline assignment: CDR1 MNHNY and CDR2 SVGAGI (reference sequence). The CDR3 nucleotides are TGTGCCAGCAGTCCCGGGATGAGGACTGAAGCTTTCTTT. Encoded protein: CASSPGMRTEAFF.

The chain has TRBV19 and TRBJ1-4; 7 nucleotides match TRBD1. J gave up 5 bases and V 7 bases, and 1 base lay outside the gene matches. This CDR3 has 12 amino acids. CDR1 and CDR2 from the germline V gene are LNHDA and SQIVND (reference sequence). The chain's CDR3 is CASKGGNEKLFF. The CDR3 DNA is TGTGCCAGTAAAGGGGGCAATGAAAAACTGTTTTTT.

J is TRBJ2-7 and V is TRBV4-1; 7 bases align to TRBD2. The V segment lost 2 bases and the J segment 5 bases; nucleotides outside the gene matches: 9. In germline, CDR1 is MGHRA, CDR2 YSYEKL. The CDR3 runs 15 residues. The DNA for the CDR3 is TGCGCCAGCAGCCAAAGTGGGCTGGGGGGGAACGAGCAGTACTTC. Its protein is CASSQSGLGGNEQYF.

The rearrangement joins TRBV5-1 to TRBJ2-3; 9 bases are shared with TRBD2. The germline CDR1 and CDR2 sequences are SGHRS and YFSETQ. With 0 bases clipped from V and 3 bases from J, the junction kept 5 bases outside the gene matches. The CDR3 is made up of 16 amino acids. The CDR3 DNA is TGCGCCAGCAGCTTGGCGGCTAGCGGGACAACAGATACGCAGTATTTT. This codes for CASSLAASGTTDTQYF.

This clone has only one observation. CDR3 region: CASSSWTGKDYGYTF. The CDR3 DNA is TGTGCCAGCAGCTCCTGGACAGGGAAGGACTATGGCTACACCTTC. The chain is built from TRBV11-3 and TRBJ1-2, with 8 bases matching TRBD1. Germline lookup yields CDR1 SGHNT and CDR2 YENEEA. The V gene end was trimmed by 4 bases and the J gene end by 3 bases; junction bases not matched to a gene: 7. This CDR3 has 15 amino acids.

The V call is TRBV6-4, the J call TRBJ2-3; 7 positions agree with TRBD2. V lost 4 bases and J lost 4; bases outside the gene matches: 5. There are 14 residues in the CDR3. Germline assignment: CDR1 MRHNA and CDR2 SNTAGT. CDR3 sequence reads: CASSAGGVADTQYF. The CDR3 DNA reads TGTGCCAGCAGTGCGGGGGGTGTCGCAGATACGCAGTATTTT.

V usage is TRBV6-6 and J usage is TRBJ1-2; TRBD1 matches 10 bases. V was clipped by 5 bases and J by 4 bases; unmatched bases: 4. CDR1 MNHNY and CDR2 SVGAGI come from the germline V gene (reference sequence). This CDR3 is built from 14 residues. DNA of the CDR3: TGTGCCAGCAGTCCGGGACAGGGGACCTATGGCTACACCTTC. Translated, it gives CASSPGQGTYGYTF.

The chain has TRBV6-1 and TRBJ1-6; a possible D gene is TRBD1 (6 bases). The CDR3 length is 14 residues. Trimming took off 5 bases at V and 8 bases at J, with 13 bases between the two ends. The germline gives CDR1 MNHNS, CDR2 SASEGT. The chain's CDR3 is CASSPDSRDSPLHF. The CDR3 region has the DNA TGTGCCAGCAGTCCGGACAGTAGGGATTCACCCCTCCACTTT.

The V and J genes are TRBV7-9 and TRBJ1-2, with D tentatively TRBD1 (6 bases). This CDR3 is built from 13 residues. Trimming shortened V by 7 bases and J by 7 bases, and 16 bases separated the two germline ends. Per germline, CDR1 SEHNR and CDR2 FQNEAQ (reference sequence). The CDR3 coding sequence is TGTGCCAGCAACCTACATTACAGGGCTGGCTACACCTTC. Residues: CASNLHYRAGYTF.

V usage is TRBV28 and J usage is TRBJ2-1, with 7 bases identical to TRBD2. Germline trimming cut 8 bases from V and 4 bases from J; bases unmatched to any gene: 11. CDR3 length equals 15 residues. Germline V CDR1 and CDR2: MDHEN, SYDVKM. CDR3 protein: CASCRRGGPYNEQFF. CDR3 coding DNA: TGTGCCAGCTGCAGGCGCGGGGGACCGTACAATGAGCAGTTCTTC.

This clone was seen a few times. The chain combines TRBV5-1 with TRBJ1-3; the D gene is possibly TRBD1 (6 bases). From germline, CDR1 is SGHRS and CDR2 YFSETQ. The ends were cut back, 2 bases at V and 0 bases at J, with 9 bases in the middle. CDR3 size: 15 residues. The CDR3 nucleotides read TGCGCCAGCAGCTTCTCAGGGGTCTCTGGAAACACCATATATTTT. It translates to CASSFSGVSGNTIYF.

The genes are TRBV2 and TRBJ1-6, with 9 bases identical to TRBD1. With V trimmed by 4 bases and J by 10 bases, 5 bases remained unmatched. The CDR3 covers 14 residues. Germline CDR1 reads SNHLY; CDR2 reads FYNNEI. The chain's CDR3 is CASSGDRVNSPLHF. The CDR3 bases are TGTGCCAGCAGTGGGGACAGGGTTAACTCACCCCTCCACTTT.

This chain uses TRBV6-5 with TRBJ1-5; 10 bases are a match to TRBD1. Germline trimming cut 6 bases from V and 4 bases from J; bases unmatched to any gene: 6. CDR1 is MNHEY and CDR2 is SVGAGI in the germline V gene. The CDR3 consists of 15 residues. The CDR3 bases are TGTGCCAGCAGGGACAGGGGGTTCCGGAATCAGCCCCAGCATTTT. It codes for CASRDRGFRNQPQHF.

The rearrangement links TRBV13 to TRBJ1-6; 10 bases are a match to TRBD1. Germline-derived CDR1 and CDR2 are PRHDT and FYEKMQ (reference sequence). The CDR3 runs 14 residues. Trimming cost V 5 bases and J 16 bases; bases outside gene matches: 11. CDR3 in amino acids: CASSPGGGQGRLHF. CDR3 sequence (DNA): TGTGCCAGCAGCCCAGGGGGGGGACAGGGGCGACTCCACTTT. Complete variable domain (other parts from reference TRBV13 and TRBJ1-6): AAGVIQSPRHLIKEKRETATLKCYPIPRHDTVYWYQQGPGQDPQFLISFYEKMQSDKGSIPDRFSAQQFSDYHSELNMSSLELGDSALYFCASSPGGGQGRLHFGNGTRLTVT.

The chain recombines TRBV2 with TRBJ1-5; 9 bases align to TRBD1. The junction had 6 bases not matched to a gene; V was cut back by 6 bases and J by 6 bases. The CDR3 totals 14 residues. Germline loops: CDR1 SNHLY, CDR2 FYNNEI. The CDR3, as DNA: TGTGCCAGCAGCGTAGACAGGGGGATTCAGCCCCAGCATTTT. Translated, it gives CASSVDRGIQPQHF.

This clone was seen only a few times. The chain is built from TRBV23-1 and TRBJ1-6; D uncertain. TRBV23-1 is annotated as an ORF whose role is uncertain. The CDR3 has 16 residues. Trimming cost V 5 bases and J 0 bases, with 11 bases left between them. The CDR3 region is CASSSQPSSYNSPLHF. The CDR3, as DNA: TGCGCCAGCAGTTCACAGCCGAGCTCCTATAATTCACCCCTCCACTTT.

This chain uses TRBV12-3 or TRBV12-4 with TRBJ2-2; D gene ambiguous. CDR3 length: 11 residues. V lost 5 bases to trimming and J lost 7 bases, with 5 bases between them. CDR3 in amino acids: CASSPGGELFF. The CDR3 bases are TGTGCCAGCAGTCCAGGCGGGGAGCTGTTTTTT.

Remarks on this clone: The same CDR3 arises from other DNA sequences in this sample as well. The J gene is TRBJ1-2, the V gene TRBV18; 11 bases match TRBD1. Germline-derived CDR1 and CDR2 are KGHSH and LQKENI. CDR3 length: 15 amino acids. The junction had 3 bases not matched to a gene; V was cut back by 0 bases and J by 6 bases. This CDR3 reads CASSPPGQGEHGYTF. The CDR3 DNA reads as TGTGCCAGCTCACCACCGGGACAGGGGGAGCATGGCTACACCTTC.

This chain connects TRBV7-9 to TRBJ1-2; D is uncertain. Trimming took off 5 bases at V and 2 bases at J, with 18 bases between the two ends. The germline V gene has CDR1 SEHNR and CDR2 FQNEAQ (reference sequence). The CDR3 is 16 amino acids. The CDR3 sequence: CASSPGGSWANYGYTF. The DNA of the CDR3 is TGTGCCAGCAGCCCTGGTGGTAGTTGGGCCAACTATGGCTACACCTTC.

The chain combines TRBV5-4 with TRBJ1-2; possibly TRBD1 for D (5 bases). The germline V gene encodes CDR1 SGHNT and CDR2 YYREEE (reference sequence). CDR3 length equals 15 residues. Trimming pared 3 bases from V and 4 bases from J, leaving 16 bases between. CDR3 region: CASSWGGRGGYGYTF. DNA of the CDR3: TGTGCCAGCAGCTGGGGTGGGAGGGGTGGCTATGGCTACACCTTC. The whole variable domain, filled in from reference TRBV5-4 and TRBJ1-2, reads ETGVTQSPTHLIKTRGQQVTLRCSSQSGHNTVSWYQQALGQGPQFIFQYYREEENGRGNFPPRFSGLQFPNYSSELNVNALELDDSALYLCASSWGGRGGYGYTFGSGTRLTVV.